The sequence of this T cell receptor beta chain was determined in a study of T-cell memory formation after mild COVID-19. This clonotype was picked up a small number of times. Losses at the gene ends were 5 bases for V and 7 bases for J; bases not matched to a gene: 7. There are 14 residues in the CDR3. Germline assignment: CDR1 MNHEY and CDR2 SVGAGI. One entry per CDR3 protein, called by TCRdb with MiXCR from the 5' RACE reads. The sample has 250,000 or so distinct CDR3 sequences, roughly 18% seen once; the top ten hold 20% to 25%. This chain uses TRBV6-5 with TRBJ2-7; 11 bases agree with TRBD1. The receptor's source is a man between 18 and 29 years old who had mild COVID-19 (a few samples of this study predate the infection). Cell type and time point are not known. Sequenced material: PBMCs or a T cell subset sorted from them (not recorded which). CDR3 residues: CASSPGTGGREQYF. The DNA for the CDR3 is TGTGCCAGCAGTCCAGGGACAGGGGGGAGGGAGCAGTACTTC.